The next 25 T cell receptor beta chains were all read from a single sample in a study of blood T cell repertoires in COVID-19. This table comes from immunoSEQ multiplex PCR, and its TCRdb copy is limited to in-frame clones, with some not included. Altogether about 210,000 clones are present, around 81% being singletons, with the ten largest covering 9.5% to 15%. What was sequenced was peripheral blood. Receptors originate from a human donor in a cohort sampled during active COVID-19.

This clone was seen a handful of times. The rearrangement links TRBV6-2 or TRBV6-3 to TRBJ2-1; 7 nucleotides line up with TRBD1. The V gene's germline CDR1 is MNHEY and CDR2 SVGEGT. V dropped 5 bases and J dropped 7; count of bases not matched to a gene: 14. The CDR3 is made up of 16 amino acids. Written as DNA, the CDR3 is TGTGCCAGCAGTATAAGCCCCGGGACAGCGAAGAATGAGCAGTTCTTC. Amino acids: CASSISPGTAKNEQFF.

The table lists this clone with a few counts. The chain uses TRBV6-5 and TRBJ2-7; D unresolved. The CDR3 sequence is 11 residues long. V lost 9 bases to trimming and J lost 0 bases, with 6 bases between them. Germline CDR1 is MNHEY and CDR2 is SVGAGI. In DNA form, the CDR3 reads TGTGCCAGAAAGAGCTCCTACGAGCAGTACTTC. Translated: CARKSSYEQYF.

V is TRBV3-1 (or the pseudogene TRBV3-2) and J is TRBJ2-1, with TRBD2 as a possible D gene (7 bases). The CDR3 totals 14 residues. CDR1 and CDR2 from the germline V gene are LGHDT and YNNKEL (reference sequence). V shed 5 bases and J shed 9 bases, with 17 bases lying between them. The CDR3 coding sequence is TGTGCCAGCAGCGTAACTAGGGGGGGGACTGAGCAGTTCTTC. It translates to CASSVTRGGTEQFF.

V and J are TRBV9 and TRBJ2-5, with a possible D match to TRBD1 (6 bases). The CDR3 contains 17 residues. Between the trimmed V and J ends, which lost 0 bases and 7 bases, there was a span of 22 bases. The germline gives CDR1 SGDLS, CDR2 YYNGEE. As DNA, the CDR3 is TGTGCCAGCAGCGTAGGCTCCGGGGCAGGGGATTTCGTGACCCAGTACTTC. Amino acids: CASSVGSGAGDFVTQYF. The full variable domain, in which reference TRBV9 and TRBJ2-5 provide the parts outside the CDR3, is DSGVTQTPKHLITATGQRVTLRCSPRSGDLSVYWYQQSLDQGLQFLIQYYNGEERAKGNILERFSAQQFPDLHSELNLSSLELGDSALYFCASSVGSGAGDFVTQYFGPGTRLLVL.

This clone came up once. In nucleotides, the CDR3 is TGTGCCAGCAGCCCCTGGAGGGCGGGAGGTGGGGCAGATACGCAGTATTTT. This codes for CASSPWRAGGGADTQYF. The chain employs TRBV28 and TRBJ2-3, with 8 bases fitting TRBD2. The trim removed 6 bases at V and 4 bases at J, leaving 15 bases unmatched. The CDR3 consists of 17 residues. From germline, CDR1 is MDHEN and CDR2 SYDVKM.

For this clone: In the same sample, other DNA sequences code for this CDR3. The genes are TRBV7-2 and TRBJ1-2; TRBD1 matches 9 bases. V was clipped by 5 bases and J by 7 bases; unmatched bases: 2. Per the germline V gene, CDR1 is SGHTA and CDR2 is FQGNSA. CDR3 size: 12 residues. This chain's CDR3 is CASSPDRGGYTF. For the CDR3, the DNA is TGTGCCAGCAGCCCGGACAGGGGTGGCTACACCTTC. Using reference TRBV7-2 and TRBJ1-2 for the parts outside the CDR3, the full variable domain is GAGVSQSPSNKVTEKGKDVELRCDPISGHTALYWYRQSLGQGLEFLIYFQGNSAPDKSGLPSDRFSAERTGGSVSTLTIQRTQQEDSAVYLCASSPDRGGYTFGSGTRLTVV.

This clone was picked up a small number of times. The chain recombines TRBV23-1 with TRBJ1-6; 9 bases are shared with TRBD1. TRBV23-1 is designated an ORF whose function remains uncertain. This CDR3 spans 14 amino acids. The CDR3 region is CDYHMGQGNSPLHF. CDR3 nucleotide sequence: TGCGACTACCATATGGGACAGGGCAATTCACCCCTCCACTTT.

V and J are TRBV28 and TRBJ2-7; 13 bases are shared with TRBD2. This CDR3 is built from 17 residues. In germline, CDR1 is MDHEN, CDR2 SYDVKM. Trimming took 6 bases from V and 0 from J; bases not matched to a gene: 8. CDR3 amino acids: CASSLGLAGLSSYEQYF. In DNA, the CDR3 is TGTGCCAGCAGCTTGGGACTAGCGGGACTAAGCTCCTACGAGCAGTACTTC.

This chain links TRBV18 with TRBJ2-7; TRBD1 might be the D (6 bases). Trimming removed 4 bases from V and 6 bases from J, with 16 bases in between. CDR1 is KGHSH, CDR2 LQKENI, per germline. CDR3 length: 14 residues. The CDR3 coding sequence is TGTGCCAGCTCACTCAACACGGTGACAGGCGAGCAGTACTTC. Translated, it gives CASSLNTVTGEQYF.

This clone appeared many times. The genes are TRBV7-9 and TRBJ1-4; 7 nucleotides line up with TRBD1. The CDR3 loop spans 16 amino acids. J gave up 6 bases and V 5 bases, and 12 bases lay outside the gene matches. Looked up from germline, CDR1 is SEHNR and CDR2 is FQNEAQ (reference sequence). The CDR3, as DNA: TGTGCCAGCAGCCTAATCTCCGGGACAGAGCATGAAAAACTGTTTTTT. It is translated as CASSLISGTEHEKLFF.

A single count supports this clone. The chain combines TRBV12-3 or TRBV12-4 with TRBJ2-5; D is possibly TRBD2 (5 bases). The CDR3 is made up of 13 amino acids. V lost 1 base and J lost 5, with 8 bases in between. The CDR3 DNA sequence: TGTGCCAGCAGTTTAGGAGGGATGGAGACCCAGTACTTC. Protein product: CASSLGGMETQYF.

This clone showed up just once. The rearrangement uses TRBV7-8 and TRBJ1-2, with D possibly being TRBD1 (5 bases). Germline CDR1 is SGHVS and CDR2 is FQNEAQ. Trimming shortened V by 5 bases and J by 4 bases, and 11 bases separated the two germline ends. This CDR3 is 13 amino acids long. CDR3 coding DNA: TGTGCCAGCAGCCCCAGGGAAAGCTATGGCTACACCTTC. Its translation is CASSPRESYGYTF.

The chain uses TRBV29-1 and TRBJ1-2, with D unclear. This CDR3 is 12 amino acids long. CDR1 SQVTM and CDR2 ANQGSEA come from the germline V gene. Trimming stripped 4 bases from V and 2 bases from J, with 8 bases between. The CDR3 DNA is TGCAGCGTTGGAGGCCGAAACTATGGCTACACCTTC. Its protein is CSVGGRNYGYTF. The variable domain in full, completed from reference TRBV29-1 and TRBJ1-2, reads SAVISQKPSRDICQRGTSLTIQCQVDSQVTMMFWYRQQPGQSLTLIATANQGSEATYESGFVIDKFPISRPNLTFSTLTVSNMSPEDSSIYLCSVGGRNYGYTFGSGTRLTVV.

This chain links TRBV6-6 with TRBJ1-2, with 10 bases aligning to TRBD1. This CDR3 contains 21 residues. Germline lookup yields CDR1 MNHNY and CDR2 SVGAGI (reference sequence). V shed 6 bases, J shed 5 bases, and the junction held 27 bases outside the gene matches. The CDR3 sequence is CASSARGTGVESGRGWYGYTF. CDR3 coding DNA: TGTGCCAGCAGCGCGCGGGGGACAGGGGTTGAATCGGGCCGAGGTTGGTATGGCTACACCTTC.

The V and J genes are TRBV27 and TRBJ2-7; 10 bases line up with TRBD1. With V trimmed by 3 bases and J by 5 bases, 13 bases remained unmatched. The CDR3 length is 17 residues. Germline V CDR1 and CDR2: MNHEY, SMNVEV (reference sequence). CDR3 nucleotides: TGTGCCAGCAGTTTTCGCCTTCCGGGACAGGGGAGCCACGAGCAGTACTTC. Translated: CASSFRLPGQGSHEQYF.

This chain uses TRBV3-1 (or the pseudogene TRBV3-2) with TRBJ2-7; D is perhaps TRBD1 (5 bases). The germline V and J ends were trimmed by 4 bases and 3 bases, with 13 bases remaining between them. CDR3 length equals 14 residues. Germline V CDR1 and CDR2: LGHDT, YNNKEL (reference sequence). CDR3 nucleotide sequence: TGTGCCAGCAGCCGTTCCTCTCAGGGCTACGAGCAGTACTTC. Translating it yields CASSRSSQGYEQYF.

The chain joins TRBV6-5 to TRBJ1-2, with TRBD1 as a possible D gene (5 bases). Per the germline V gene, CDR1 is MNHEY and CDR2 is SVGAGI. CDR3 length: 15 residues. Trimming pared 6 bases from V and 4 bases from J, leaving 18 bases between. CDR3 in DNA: TGTGCCAGCAGACAACCTGGGGGGAGCTCCTATGGCTACACCTTC. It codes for CASRQPGGSSYGYTF.

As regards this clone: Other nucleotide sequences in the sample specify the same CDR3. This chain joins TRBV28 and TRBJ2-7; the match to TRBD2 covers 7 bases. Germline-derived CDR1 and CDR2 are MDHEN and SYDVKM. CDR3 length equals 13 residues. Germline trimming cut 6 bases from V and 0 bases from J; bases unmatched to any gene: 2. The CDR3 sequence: CASRGGGSYEQYF. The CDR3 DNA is TGTGCCAGCAGGGGCGGGGGCTCCTACGAGCAGTACTTC.

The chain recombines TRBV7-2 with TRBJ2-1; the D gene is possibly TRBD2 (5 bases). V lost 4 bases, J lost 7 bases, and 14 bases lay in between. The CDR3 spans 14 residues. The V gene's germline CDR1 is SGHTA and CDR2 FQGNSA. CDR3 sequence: CASSSASSRNEQFF. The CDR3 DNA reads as TGTGCCAGCAGCTCCGCTAGCAGTAGAAATGAGCAGTTCTTC.

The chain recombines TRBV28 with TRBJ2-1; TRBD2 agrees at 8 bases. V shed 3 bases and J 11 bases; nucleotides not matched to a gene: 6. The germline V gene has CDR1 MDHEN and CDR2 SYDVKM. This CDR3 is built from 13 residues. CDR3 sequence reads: CASSLYLAGQQFF. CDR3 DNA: TGTGCCAGCAGTTTGTACTTAGCGGGACAGCAGTTCTTC.

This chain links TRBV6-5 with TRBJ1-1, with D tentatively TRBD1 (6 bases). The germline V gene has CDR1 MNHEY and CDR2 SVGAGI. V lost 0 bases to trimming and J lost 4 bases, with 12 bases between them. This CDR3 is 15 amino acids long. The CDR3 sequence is CASSYSGAGGTEAFF. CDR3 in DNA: TGTGCCAGCAGTTACTCGGGGGCAGGCGGCACTGAAGCTTTCTTT.

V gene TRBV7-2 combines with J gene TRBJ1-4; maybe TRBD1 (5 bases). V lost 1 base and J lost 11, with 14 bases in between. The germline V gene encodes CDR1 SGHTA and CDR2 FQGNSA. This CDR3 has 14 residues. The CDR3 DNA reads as TGTGCCAGCAGCTTAGGGGGGGACGACCGGAAACTGTTTTTT. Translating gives CASSLGGDDRKLFF. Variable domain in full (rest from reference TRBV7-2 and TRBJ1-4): GAGVSQSPSNKVTEKGKDVELRCDPISGHTALYWYRQSLGQGLEFLIYFQGNSAPDKSGLPSDRFSAERTGGSVSTLTIQRTQQEDSAVYLCASSLGGDDRKLFFGSGTQLSVL.

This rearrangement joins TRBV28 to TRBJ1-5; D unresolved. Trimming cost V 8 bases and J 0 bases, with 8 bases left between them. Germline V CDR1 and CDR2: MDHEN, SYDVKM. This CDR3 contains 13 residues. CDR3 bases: TGTGCCAGCTTTACCTATAGCAATCAGCCCCAGCATTTT. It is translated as CASFTYSNQPQHF. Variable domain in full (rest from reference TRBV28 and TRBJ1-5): DVKVTQSSRYLVKRTGEKVFLECVQDMDHENMFWYRQDPGLGLRLIYFSYDVKMKEKGDIPEGYSVSREKKERFSLILESASTNQTSMYLCASFTYSNQPQHFGDGTRLSIL.

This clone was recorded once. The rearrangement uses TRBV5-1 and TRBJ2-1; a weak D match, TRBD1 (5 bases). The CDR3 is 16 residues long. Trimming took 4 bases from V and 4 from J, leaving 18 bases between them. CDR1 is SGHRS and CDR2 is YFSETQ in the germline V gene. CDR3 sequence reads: CASSARSGSSYNEQFF. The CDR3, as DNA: TGCGCCAGCAGCGCCAGATCAGGGTCGTCATACAATGAGCAGTTCTTC.

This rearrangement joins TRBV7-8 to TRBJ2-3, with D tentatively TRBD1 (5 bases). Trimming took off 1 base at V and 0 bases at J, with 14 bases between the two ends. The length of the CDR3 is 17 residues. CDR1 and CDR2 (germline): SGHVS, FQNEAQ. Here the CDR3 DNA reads TGTGCCAGCAGCTTAGTATGGAGCAGGGAAAGCACAGATACGCAGTATTTT. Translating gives CASSLVWSRESTDTQYF. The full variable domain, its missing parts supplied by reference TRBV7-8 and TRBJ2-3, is GAGVSQSPRYKVAKRGQDVALRCDPISGHVSLFWYQQALGQGPEFLTYFQNEAQLDKSGLPSDRFFAERPEGSVSTLKIQRTQQEDSAVYLCASSLVWSRESTDTQYFGPGTRLTVL.